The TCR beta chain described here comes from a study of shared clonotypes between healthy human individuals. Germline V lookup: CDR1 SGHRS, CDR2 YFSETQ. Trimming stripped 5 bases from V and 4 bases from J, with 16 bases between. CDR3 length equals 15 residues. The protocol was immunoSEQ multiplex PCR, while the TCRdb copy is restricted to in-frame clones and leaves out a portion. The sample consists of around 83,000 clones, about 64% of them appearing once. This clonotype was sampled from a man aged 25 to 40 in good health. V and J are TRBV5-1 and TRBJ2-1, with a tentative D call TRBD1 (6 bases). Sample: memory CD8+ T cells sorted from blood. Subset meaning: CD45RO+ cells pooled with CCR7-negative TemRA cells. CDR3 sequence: CASSSSGVGYNEQFF. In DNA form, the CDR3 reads TGCGCCAGCAGTTCTTCAGGGGTTGGGTACAATGAGCAGTTCTTC.